Shown below are 28 T cell receptor beta chains from a single sample sequenced in a study of cytomegalovirus exposure and HLA in healthy donors. It was with 60 Vbeta and 13 Jbeta primers that the PCR ran. Profiling relied on immunoSEQ multiplex PCR, and the TCRdb table lists in-frame clones only, not all of them. The table has some 150,000 clones, less than 10% seen once. Sequencing was performed on PBMCs. All receptors derive from a male donor in good health and CMV-seronegative.

There are a few counts of this clone. The chain has TRBV5-4 and TRBJ2-5, with TRBD2 identical over 7 bases. The CDR3 consists of 15 residues. Germline V CDR1 and CDR2: SGHNT, YYREEE (reference sequence). J was trimmed by 5 bases and V by 1 base; bases with no gene match: 8. The chain's CDR3 is CASSLFAGASETQYF. The CDR3 bases are TGTGCCAGCAGCTTGTTTGCGGGAGCCAGTGAGACCCAGTACTTC.

The chain combines TRBV11-3 with TRBJ1-1; D perhaps matches TRBD1 (5 bases). The V end was cut by 3 bases, the J end by 1 base, with 9 bases between. The CDR3 has 14 residues. Per the germline V gene, CDR1 is SGHNT and CDR2 is YENEEA. The chain's CDR3 is CASSFGRENTEAFF. CDR3 in DNA: TGTGCCAGCAGCTTCGGCAGGGAGAACACTGAAGCTTTCTTT.

This clone has only a few counts. The chain uses TRBV19 and TRBJ2-2; 7 nucleotides match TRBD1. J was trimmed by 11 bases and V by 4 bases; bases with no gene match: 4. The CDR3 contains 12 residues. Germline CDR1 reads LNHDA; CDR2 reads SQIVND (reference sequence). Here the CDR3 reads CASSTNRGELFF. The CDR3 DNA reads as TGTGCCAGTAGTACAAACAGGGGCGAGCTGTTTTTT.

Only a few counts were recorded for this clone. The chain carries TRBV19 and TRBJ1-1; TRBD1 is a possible D gene (6 bases). Germline V lookup: CDR1 LNHDA, CDR2 SQIVND (reference sequence). Trimming shortened V by 7 bases and J by 0 bases, and 15 bases separated the two germline ends. This CDR3 comprises 15 residues. CDR3 loop: CASTKGGGLNTEAFF. In DNA, the CDR3 is TGTGCCAGTACTAAAGGGGGGGGCTTGAACACTGAAGCTTTCTTT.

The chain carries TRBV21-1 and TRBJ1-5; the DNA was not used to check the table's D call, TRBD1. TRBV21-1 is a pseudogene. CDR3 size: 15 residues. CDR3 in amino acids: CASRAGCGLNQPQHF. Here the CDR3 DNA reads TGTGCCAGCAGGGCAGGGTGTGGGCTTAATCAGCCCCAGCATTTT.

This clone has a handful of counts. In nucleotides, the CDR3 is TGTGCCAGCAGCCTCATAGCGGGAGATCGATACGAGCAGTACTTC. Amino acids: CASSLIAGDRYEQYF. J is TRBJ2-7 and V is TRBV7-2; 9 bases align to TRBD2. V dropped 5 bases and J dropped 4; count of bases not matched to a gene: 9. Germline loops: CDR1 SGHTA, CDR2 FQGNSA. The CDR3 totals 15 residues.

J is TRBJ2-7 and V is TRBV19; 7 positions match TRBD2. Germline CDR1 LNHDA, CDR2 SQIVND (reference sequence). The CDR3 totals 13 residues. V shed 7 bases, J shed 6 bases, and the junction held 9 bases outside the gene matches. The chain's CDR3 is CASKGGLSFEQYF. DNA of the CDR3: TGTGCCAGTAAGGGAGGGCTTTCGTTCGAGCAGTACTTC. Filled out from reference TRBV19 and TRBJ2-7, the complete variable domain reads DGGITQSPKYLFRKEGQNVTLSCEQNLNHDAMYWYRQDPGQGLRLIYYSQIVNDFQKGDIAEGYSVSREKKESFPLTVTSAQKNPTAFYLCASKGGLSFEQYFGPGTRLTVT.

This chain links TRBV10-3 with TRBJ1-1; possible D gene TRBD1, 6 bases. The CDR3 consists of 17 residues. Trimming left V 3 bases short and J 5 bases short, with 22 bases between. Per the germline V gene, CDR1 is ENHRY and CDR2 is SYGVKD. The CDR3: CAISDPLAGERGTEAFF. CDR3 DNA: TGTGCCATCAGTGACCCCCTGGCAGGGGAGAGAGGGACTGAAGCTTTCTTT.

V usage is TRBV5-4 and J usage is TRBJ1-1, with TRBD1 identical over 9 bases. CDR3 length equals 17 residues. The V and J ends lost 0 bases and 2 bases, in that order; junction bases with no gene match: 8. The V gene's germline CDR1 is SGHNT and CDR2 YYREEE (reference sequence). The DNA of the CDR3 is TGTGCCAGCAGCTTGGGTGGAACAGGGGGCGCAAACACTGAAGCTTTCTTT. Its translation: CASSLGGTGGANTEAFF. The variable domain in full, with the rest retrieved from reference TRBV5-4 and TRBJ1-1, is ETGVTQSPTHLIKTRGQQVTLRCSSQSGHNTVSWYQQALGQGPQFIFQYYREEENGRGNFPPRFSGLQFPNYSSELNVNALELDDSALYLCASSLGGTGGANTEAFFGQGTRLTVV.

The chain combines TRBV5-1 with TRBJ2-5, with a tentative D call TRBD2 (6 bases). Looked up from germline, CDR1 is SGHRS and CDR2 is YFSETQ. The CDR3 has 14 residues. Trimming cost V 1 base and J 2 bases, with 9 bases left between them. This chain's CDR3 is CASSLSGTQETQYF. The CDR3 DNA is TGCGCCAGCAGCTTGTCGGGGACTCAAGAGACCCAGTACTTC.

The chain carries TRBV9 and TRBJ2-3, with D uncertain. CDR1 and CDR2 from the germline V gene are SGDLS and YYNGEE. V gave up 4 bases and J gave up 2 bases, with 8 bases separating them. This CDR3 region has 13 residues. The CDR3 coding sequence is TGTGCCAGCAGCCTCTCTATCACAGATACGCAGTATTTT. It codes for CASSLSITDTQYF.

This clone was seen a few times. V usage is TRBV28 and J usage is TRBJ2-6; no clear D gene. V lost 4 bases, J lost 6 bases, and 10 bases lay in between. The CDR3 has 14 residues. The germline gives CDR1 MDHEN, CDR2 SYDVKM. The CDR3 is CASSSSREANVLTF. For the CDR3, the DNA is TGTGCCAGCAGTTCTTCACGCGAGGCCAACGTCCTGACTTTC.

This clone was observed a few times. The V gene is TRBV19, the J gene TRBJ2-3, with 10 bases matching TRBD2. J was trimmed by 6 bases and V by 5 bases; bases with no gene match: 5. CDR1 and CDR2 from the germline V gene are LNHDA and SQIVND (reference sequence). This CDR3 region has 14 residues. The CDR3 sequence: CASSLAGDMDTQYF. The CDR3 nucleotides are TGTGCCAGTAGTCTAGCGGGGGATATGGATACGCAGTATTTT.

This clone was seen a handful of times. The CDR3, as DNA: TGTGCCTGGAGTGCGGACAGTGAAAACTATGGCTACACCTTC. Translating it yields CAWSADSENYGYTF. The rearrangement joins TRBV30 to TRBJ1-2, with a tentative D call TRBD1 (6 bases). Per the germline V gene, CDR1 is GTSNPN and CDR2 is SVGIG (reference sequence). With 1 base removed from V and 2 bases from J, the gap between germline ends came to 11 bases. This CDR3 is built from 14 residues.

The chain carries TRBV6-4 and TRBJ2-7; 13 nucleotides align to TRBD2. V lost 6 bases to trimming and J lost 2 bases; unmatched junction nucleotides: 4. The CDR3 runs 15 residues. Germline values: CDR1 MRHNA, CDR2 SNTAGT. The CDR3 DNA reads TGTGCCAGCAGAAAGACTAGCGGGGGGCCCTACGAGCAGTACTTC. The encoded protein is CASRKTSGGPYEQYF.

This chain joins TRBV2 and TRBJ1-1, with D uncertain. Germline V gene lookup returns CDR1 SNHLY and CDR2 FYNNEI. Trimming left V 7 bases short and J 4 bases short, with 13 bases between. The CDR3 is made up of 13 amino acids. The CDR3 nucleotides read TGTGCCAGCACGCGGGAGGATGGCACTGAAGCTTTCTTT. The encoded protein is CASTREDGTEAFF.

There are a few counts of this clone. The chain is built from TRBV10-3 and TRBJ2-1; no definite D call. Germline CDR1 and CDR2: ENHRY and SYGVKD. V was cut by 0 bases and J by 9 bases, with 12 bases left in between. There are 14 residues in the CDR3. The CDR3 bases are TGTGCCATCAGTGAGTCGTCACTGAGCGCTGAGCAGTTCTTC. As protein: CAISESSLSAEQFF.

The chain combines TRBV2 with TRBJ1-1; D is undetermined. Per the germline V gene, CDR1 is SNHLY and CDR2 is FYNNEI. This CDR3 is 17 amino acids long. Trimming removed 5 bases at V and 0 bases at J, with 19 bases between. DNA for the CDR3: TGTGCCAGCAGTCCATTGGGCAGCCAAATAATGAACACTGAAGCTTTCTTT. Translating gives CASSPLGSQIMNTEAFF.

This clone was seen a few times. For the CDR3, the DNA is TGCGCCAGCAGCCAAGATACTAGCGGGATGAACACCGGGGAGCTGTTTTTT. Protein sequence: CASSQDTSGMNTGELFF. J is TRBJ2-2 and V is TRBV4-3, with 10 positions matching TRBD2. This CDR3 spans 17 amino acids. V shed 0 bases and J 1 base; nucleotides not matched to a gene: 2. Germline lookup yields CDR1 LGHNA and CDR2 YSLEER.

This rearrangement joins TRBV23-1 to TRBJ1-1; 8 bases agree with TRBD1. TRBV23-1 is flagged as an ORF with uncertain function. The CDR3 consists of 13 residues. With 6 bases clipped from V and 4 bases from J, the junction kept 4 bases outside the gene matches. The CDR3 DNA reads as TGCGCCAGCAGAGAGGACAGGGCCACTGAAGCTTTCTTT. Its translation: CASREDRATEAFF.

This chain links TRBV2 with TRBJ2-7; TRBD1 is a possible D gene (5 bases). Germline lookup yields CDR1 SNHLY and CDR2 FYNNEI. The germline V and J ends were trimmed by 1 base and 5 bases, with 9 bases remaining between them. CDR3 length equals 13 residues. CDR3: CASSEEGFNEQYF. CDR3 nucleotides: TGTGCCAGCAGTGAAGAGGGGTTCAACGAGCAGTACTTC.

This clone occurred a few times. The chain joins TRBV7-8 to TRBJ2-5, with 9 bases fitting TRBD2. The germline CDR1 and CDR2 sequences are SGHVS and FQNEAQ. The CDR3 is made up of 16 amino acids. J was trimmed by 4 bases and V by 5 bases; bases with no gene match: 11. This chain's CDR3 is CASSPLAGGPGETQYF. CDR3 nucleotide sequence: TGTGCCAGCAGCCCCCTGGCGGGGGGGCCTGGAGAGACCCAGTACTTC.

J is TRBJ2-7 and V is TRBV4-3, with D maybe TRBD1 (6 bases). Trimming cost V 0 bases and J 2 bases, with 14 bases left between them. The CDR3 is made up of 16 amino acids. The germline V gene has CDR1 LGHNA and CDR2 YSLEER. The CDR3 spells CASSQEGPGAAYEQYF. CDR3 nucleotide sequence: TGCGCCAGCAGCCAAGAGGGTCCAGGGGCTGCCTACGAGCAGTACTTC.

The rearrangement joins TRBV29-1 to TRBJ1-3; TRBD1 aligns across 11 bases. V was pared by 4 bases and J by 4 bases, with 9 bases of the junction left unmatched. This CDR3 region has 16 residues. The germline gives CDR1 SQVTM, CDR2 ANQGSEA. CDR3 sequence (DNA): TGCAGCGTTGGGCTCCGGGACAGGGGGGCCGGAAACACCATATATTTT. Translation: CSVGLRDRGAGNTIYF.

The V gene is TRBV7-9, the J gene TRBJ1-1, with D unclear. V lost 0 bases and J lost 2, with 10 bases in between. This CDR3 has 15 amino acids. Germline lookup yields CDR1 SEHNR and CDR2 FQNEAQ (reference sequence). The CDR3 coding sequence is TGTGCCAGCAGCTTAGCGGGAGACATCAACACTGAAGCTTTCTTT. The encoded protein is CASSLAGDINTEAFF.

As concerns this clone: Other DNA sequences in this specimen translate into the identical CDR3. V gene TRBV7-2 combines with J gene TRBJ1-2; perhaps TRBD1 as D (6 bases). The CDR3 length is 12 residues. In germline, CDR1 is SGHTA, CDR2 FQGNSA. V lost 2 bases to trimming and J lost 5 bases, with 6 bases between them. The CDR3 here is CASSLTGYGYTF. The CDR3 DNA reads TGTGCCAGCAGCTTAACAGGGTATGGCTACACCTTC.

This clone was counted a few times. The chain links TRBV7-2 to TRBJ2-2, with a tentative D call TRBD2 (5 bases). The V gene lost 5 bases and the J gene lost 3 bases, with 13 bases spanning the gap. Per the germline V gene, CDR1 is SGHTA and CDR2 is FQGNSA. The CDR3 consists of 15 residues. The CDR3 coding sequence is TGTGCCAGCAGCCCGGATCTGAGGGACACCGGGGAGCTGTTTTTT. Encoded protein: CASSPDLRDTGELFF.

The genes are TRBV7-9 and TRBJ2-3, with 10 nucleotides matching TRBD2. Germline CDR1 reads SEHNR; CDR2 reads FQNEAQ (reference sequence). The CDR3 totals 16 residues. V shed 5 bases, J shed 4 bases, and the junction held 9 bases outside the gene matches. DNA of the CDR3: TGTGCCAGCAGCCGACATAGCGGGAGGAATGCAGATACGCAGTATTTT. This codes for CASSRHSGRNADTQYF.